This T cell receptor beta chain was recorded in a study of cytomegalovirus exposure and HLA in healthy donors. About the study: Of about 400 genotyped donors, around 76% clustered with self-reported Caucasian donors.

Germline V gene sequence: CDR1 MGHRA, CDR2 YSYEKL. V lost 0 bases to trimming and J lost 0 bases, with 9 bases between them. The CDR3 runs to 16 residues. Overall study results and limits: Sequencing depth roughly uniform across donors was assumed in presence/absence analyses. Analysis was performed later, and it showed HLA-associated TCR beta chains to be more clonally expanded than equally common others.

With 60 Vbeta and 13 Jbeta primers, the PCR was carried out. Libraries were prepared by immunoSEQ multiplex PCR; TCRdb keeps only in-frame clonotypes and omits some of them. This sample yields approximately 150,000 clones, of which almost 75% are seen a single time; approximately 5.6% belongs to the top ten. A note on this clone: Antigen unknown.

The sample was PBMCs. This TCR derives from a woman aged 18-35 years in good health and CMV-seropositive. J is TRBJ1-5 and V is TRBV4-1; D is perhaps TRBD1 (5 bases). The CDR3 sequence: CASSQEATVSNQPQHF. CDR3 nucleotide sequence: TGCGCCAGCAGCCAAGAAGCGACAGTTAGCAATCAGCCCCAGCATTTT.